These 31 T cell receptor beta chains originate from one sample sequenced in a study of cytotoxic CD8 clonotypes in ibrutinib-treated CLL. The data were produced by immunoSEQ multiplex PCR, yet TCRdb's version contains in-frame clones alone and is incomplete. This sample has some 300,000 clones, with roughly 85% found just once. Here the sequenced sample was PBMCs, taken before ibrutinib treatment. The receptors here all came from a human donor with chronic lymphocytic leukemia.

The CDR3 nucleotides are TGTGCCAGCAGTGACAGGGGGGCGCGAACTAATGAAAAACTGTTTTTT. It is translated as CASSDRGARTNEKLFF. This sequence joins TRBV2 and TRBJ1-4, with 7 bases matching TRBD1. This CDR3 has 16 residues. Germline assignment: CDR1 SNHLY and CDR2 FYNNEI. The junction had 5 bases not matched to a gene; V was cut back by 3 bases and J by 1 base.

The CDR3 sequence: CASQQEGSKYEQYF. The CDR3 DNA reads as TGTGCCAGCCAACAAGAGGGGAGTAAATACGAGCAGTACTTC. V usage is TRBV7-6 and J usage is TRBJ2-7; D may match TRBD1 or TRBD2 (5 bases each). The CDR3 contains 14 residues. The germline CDR1 and CDR2 sequences are SGHVS and FNYEAQ. Trimming removed 8 bases from V and 4 bases from J, with 18 bases in between.

This chain connects TRBV5-6 to TRBJ1-1, with a tentative D call TRBD1 (5 bases). This CDR3 is 17 amino acids long. Deletions cut 1 base from V and 4 bases from J, with 20 bases between. Germline V gene data show CDR1 as SGHDT and CDR2 as YYEEEE. The CDR3 coding sequence is TGTGCCAGCAGCTTGCCCCTGGGTTTGGGGGTTTTCACTGAAGCTTTCTTT. Protein: CASSLPLGLGVFTEAFF.

The J gene is TRBJ1-4, the V gene TRBV5-1; 8 bases match TRBD1. The V and J ends lost 2 bases and 8 bases, in that order; junction bases with no gene match: 8. Per germline, CDR1 SGHRS and CDR2 YFSETQ. The CDR3 consists of 15 residues. CDR3 in amino acids: CASSFLGQGGEKLFF. The CDR3 DNA follows: TGCGCCAGCAGCTTCCTAGGACAGGGTGGAGAAAAACTGTTTTTT.

J is TRBJ2-1 and V is TRBV6-5; perhaps D is TRBD1 or TRBD2 (5 bases each). This CDR3 is built from 13 residues. V was clipped by 4 bases and J by 7 bases, with 11 bases between them. Germline V gives CDR1 MNHEY, CDR2 SVGAGI. The CDR3 bases are TGTGCCAGCAGTTTGGGACGGAGAAATGAGCAGTTCTTC. It encodes CASSLGRRNEQFF.

V and J are TRBV30 and TRBJ1-5; D unclear. V shed 0 bases and J shed 7 bases, with 13 bases lying between them. Germline V gives CDR1 GTSNPN, CDR2 SVGIG (reference sequence). The CDR3 covers 14 residues. This chain's CDR3 is CAWSVHQPGQPQHF. The CDR3 coding sequence is TGTGCCTGGAGTGTACACCAGCCGGGGCAGCCCCAGCATTTT.

The chain joins TRBV7-8 to TRBJ2-7, with 10 bases matching TRBD2. With V trimmed by 5 bases and J by 1 base, 2 bases remained unmatched. The CDR3 consists of 14 residues. CDR1 and CDR2 (germline): SGHVS, FQNEAQ. CDR3 in DNA: TGTGCCAGCAGCGGACTAGCGGTATCCTACGAGCAGTACTTC. The encoded protein is CASSGLAVSYEQYF.

This clone was counted a few times. This chain joins TRBV29-1 and TRBJ2-1; 8 bases map to TRBD2. V was pared by 3 bases and J by 8 bases, with 9 bases of the junction left unmatched. The CDR3 sequence is 14 residues long. CDR1 is SQVTM, CDR2 ANQGSEA, per germline. Here the CDR3 reads CSVEISGTRYEQFF. CDR3 nucleotides: TGCAGCGTTGAGATTAGCGGGACTAGGTATGAGCAGTTCTTC.

The chain joins TRBV29-1 to TRBJ1-1; no definite D call. The CDR3 sequence is 11 residues long. V was shortened by 6 bases and J by 1 base, with 6 bases between the two germline ends. Germline assignment: CDR1 SQVTM and CDR2 ANQGSEA. CDR3 protein: CSVVWNTEAFF. CDR3 bases: TGCAGCGTGGTTTGGAACACTGAAGCTTTCTTT.

This chain uses TRBV5-5 with TRBJ2-7; 12 nucleotides match TRBD2. This CDR3 is built from 16 residues. The V segment lost 6 bases and the J segment 1 base; nucleotides outside the gene matches: 8. Germline V gene lookup returns CDR1 SGHKS and CDR2 YYEKEE (reference sequence). The DNA of the CDR3 is TGTGCCAGCATCCTCACGGGGACTAGCGGGTCCTACGAGCAGTACTTC. This encodes CASILTGTSGSYEQYF.

This clone was recorded once. V usage is TRBV11-2 and J usage is TRBJ1-1, with D uncertain. V was trimmed by 3 bases and J by 7 bases, leaving 12 bases between them. CDR1 and CDR2 (germline): SGHAT, FQNNGV. CDR3 length: 13 amino acids. Here the CDR3 DNA reads TGTGCCAGCAGCTTCCGACATGAGTTTGAAGCTTTCTTT. Translation: CASSFRHEFEAFF. The full variable domain, its missing parts supplied by reference TRBV11-2 and TRBJ1-1, is EAGVAQSPRYKIIEKRQSVAFWCNPISGHATLYWYQQILGQGPKLLIQFQNNGVVDDSQLPKDRFSAERLKGVDSTLKIQPAKLEDSAVYLCASSFRHEFEAFFGQGTRLTVV.

The V and J genes are TRBV6-5 and TRBJ1-1, with D possibly TRBD1 on 6 matching bases. V was shortened by 0 bases and J by 1 base, with 12 bases between the two germline ends. The CDR3 consists of 16 residues. CDR1 is MNHEY and CDR2 is SVGAGI in the germline V gene. The CDR3 nucleotides read TGTGCCAGCAGTTACTCCCACAGGGTGGGGAACACTGAAGCTTTCTTT. Translation gives CASSYSHRVGNTEAFF.

The CDR3 protein is CSRDKGGEQFF. In DNA form, the CDR3 reads TGCAGTAGGGACAAGGGGGGTGAGCAGTTCTTC. The chain combines TRBV20-1 with TRBJ2-1; TRBD1 or TRBD2 may be the D gene (6 bases each). V was shortened by 8 bases and J by 9 bases, with 14 bases between the two germline ends. Germline V lookup: CDR1 DFQATT, CDR2 SNEGSKA (reference sequence). The CDR3 consists of 11 residues.

J is TRBJ2-1 and V is TRBV19; D ambiguous. This CDR3 is built from 14 residues. Germline V lookup: CDR1 LNHDA, CDR2 SQIVND (reference sequence). V shed 1 base and J shed 5 bases, with 9 bases lying between them. The CDR3 sequence is CASSIGWTHNEQFF. CDR3 nucleotides: TGTGCCAGTAGTATAGGATGGACCCACAATGAGCAGTTCTTC.

The chain uses TRBV2 and TRBJ1-5; D unresolved. From germline, CDR1 is SNHLY and CDR2 FYNNEI. V lost 3 bases, J lost 0 bases, and 3 bases lay in between. The CDR3 extends over 13 amino acids. DNA for the CDR3: TGTGCCAGCAGTGATTATAGCAATCAGCCCCAGCATTTT. Its protein is CASSDYSNQPQHF.

The chain couples TRBV4-1 to TRBJ2-7, with 7 bases aligning to TRBD2. This CDR3 contains 14 residues. J lost 4 bases, V lost 2 bases, and 5 bases had no gene match. In germline, CDR1 is MGHRA, CDR2 YSYEKL. CDR3 bases: TGCGCCAGCAGCCAACGGCTAGCGGAATACGAGCAGTACTTC. This encodes CASSQRLAEYEQYF.

This sequence joins TRBV5-6 and TRBJ2-6; D is undetermined. Germline V gene lookup returns CDR1 SGHDT and CDR2 YYEEEE. CDR3 length equals 15 residues. Trimming shortened V by 4 bases and J by 0 bases, and 8 bases separated the two germline ends. CDR3 sequence: CASSAGRSGANVLTF. CDR3 nucleotide sequence: TGTGCCAGCAGCGCTGGCCGCTCTGGGGCCAACGTCCTGACTTTC.

This clone has only one observation. The chain uses TRBV18 and TRBJ1-1; possibly TRBD1 for D (5 bases). With 1 base removed from V and 1 base from J, the gap between germline ends came to 16 bases. The V gene's germline CDR1 is KGHSH and CDR2 LQKENI. The CDR3 totals 17 residues. The CDR3 protein is CASSPLGDRKGNTEAFF. For the CDR3, the DNA is TGTGCCAGCTCACCACTTGGGGACCGAAAAGGGAACACTGAAGCTTTCTTT. Full variable domain (rest looked up from reference TRBV18 and TRBJ1-1): NAGVMQNPRHLVRRRGQEARLRCSPMKGHSHVYWYRQLPEEGLKFMVYLQKENIIDESGMPKERFSAEFPKEGPSILRIQQVVRGDSAAYFCASSPLGDRKGNTEAFFGQGTRLTVV.

V and J are TRBV2 and TRBJ1-2, with 12 nucleotides matching TRBD1. V shed 8 bases, J shed 6 bases, and the junction held 10 bases outside the gene matches. CDR1 is SNHLY, CDR2 FYNNEI, per germline. The CDR3 contains 15 residues. Written as DNA, the CDR3 is TGTGCCAGCCTACCCCGGGGGGACAGGGGGCATGGCTACACCTTC. Its translation is CASLPRGDRGHGYTF.

This clone appeared a single time. The chain couples TRBV29-1 to TRBJ1-2; TRBD1 is a possible D gene (6 bases). V shed 7 bases and J shed 7 bases, with 19 bases lying between them. Germline values: CDR1 SQVTM, CDR2 ANQGSEA. The CDR3 is made up of 13 amino acids. The CDR3: CSALLGAGAGYTF. The CDR3 DNA is TGCAGCGCCCTGTTGGGGGCAGGGGCTGGCTACACCTTC.

The gene calls are TRBV30 and TRBJ1-5; D unresolved. The V gene's germline CDR1 is GTSNPN and CDR2 SVGIG (reference sequence). This CDR3 has 15 amino acids. Trimming shortened V by 0 bases and J by 1 base, and 10 bases separated the two germline ends. CDR3 nucleotides: TGTGCCTGGAGTGTCTTACAGCAGAGCAATCAGCCCCAGCATTTT. It encodes CAWSVLQQSNQPQHF.

The chain couples TRBV7-9 to TRBJ2-7; a weak D match, TRBD2 (6 bases). Trimming took 5 bases from V and 6 from J, leaving 14 bases between them. The CDR3 extends over 13 amino acids. From germline, CDR1 is SEHNR and CDR2 FQNEAQ (reference sequence). CDR3 sequence (DNA): TGTGCCAGCAGCCCGGGACTTACTAGCGAGCAGTACTTC. Its translation: CASSPGLTSEQYF. Full variable domain (outside the CDR3, taken from reference TRBV7-9 and TRBJ2-7): DTGVSQNPRHKITKRGQNVTFRCDPISEHNRLYWYRQTLGQGPEFLTYFQNEAQLEKSRLLSDRFSAERPKGSFSTLEIQRTEQGDSAMYLCASSPGLTSEQYFGPGTRLTVT.

The chain links TRBV7-9 to TRBJ2-3; a weak D match, TRBD2 (5 bases). V lost 6 bases and J lost 4, with 8 bases in between. Per germline, CDR1 SEHNR and CDR2 FQNEAQ (reference sequence). The CDR3 is 12 amino acids. In nucleotides, the CDR3 is TGTGCCAGCAGACCGGAGGCAGATACGCAGTATTTT. It translates to CASRPEADTQYF. Full variable domain (remainder filled in from reference TRBV7-9 and TRBJ2-3): DTGVSQNPRHKITKRGQNVTFRCDPISEHNRLYWYRQTLGQGPEFLTYFQNEAQLEKSRLLSDRFSAERPKGSFSTLEIQRTEQGDSAMYLCASRPEADTQYFGPGTRLTVL.

The gene calls are TRBV7-2 and TRBJ2-2; either TRBD1 or TRBD2 may fit D (5 bases each). Trimming removed 5 bases at V and 5 bases at J, with 15 bases between. The CDR3 runs 15 residues. The V gene's germline CDR1 is SGHTA and CDR2 FQGNSA. The CDR3 protein is CASSRVGTQTGELFF. The CDR3 nucleotides are TGTGCCAGCAGCAGAGTAGGGACGCAGACCGGGGAGCTGTTTTTT.

V usage is TRBV5-1 and J usage is TRBJ2-3, with D maybe TRBD2 (6 bases). This CDR3 has 14 residues. With 4 bases removed from V and 2 bases from J, the gap between germline ends came to 11 bases. From germline, CDR1 is SGHRS and CDR2 YFSETQ. The CDR3 here is CASSPDYPTDTQYF. The DNA of the CDR3 is TGCGCCAGCAGCCCGGACTACCCCACAGATACGCAGTATTTT.

V and J are TRBV9 and TRBJ1-1; 7 bases fit TRBD1. Per germline, CDR1 SGDLS and CDR2 YYNGEE. The CDR3 covers 16 residues. With V trimmed by 3 bases and J by 0 bases, 8 bases remained unmatched. CDR3 amino acids: CASSAWTGSVNTEAFF. CDR3 DNA: TGTGCCAGCAGCGCTTGGACAGGATCGGTGAACACTGAAGCTTTCTTT.

This clone was counted only a few times. The rearrangement joins TRBV6-1 to TRBJ2-2, with 7 bases aligning to TRBD2. This CDR3 spans 15 amino acids. CDR1 is MNHNS, CDR2 SASEGT, per germline. Trimming took 4 bases from V and 5 from J; bases not matched to a gene: 7. CDR3 sequence reads: CASSVWAGVTGELFF. The CDR3 DNA reads TGTGCCAGCAGTGTTTGGGCGGGAGTAACCGGGGAGCTGTTTTTT.

The CDR3 protein is CASSQTTPGTANTGELFF. In nucleotides, the CDR3 is TGTGCCAGCTCCCAAACGACGCCCGGGACAGCGAACACCGGGGAGCTGTTTTTT. The rearrangement links TRBV18 to TRBJ2-2; 7 nucleotides agree with TRBD1. Germline V gives CDR1 KGHSH, CDR2 LQKENI. The CDR3 contains 18 residues. Trimming removed 6 bases from V and 0 bases from J; junction bases left unmatched: 13.

The CDR3 spells CASSPQDYEQYF. The CDR3 DNA reads as TGTGCCAGCAGTCCCCAGGATTACGAGCAGTACTTC. The V call is TRBV7-9, the J call TRBJ2-7, with D uncertain. V gave up 6 bases and J gave up 4 bases, with 10 bases separating them. Germline V gene sequence: CDR1 SEHNR, CDR2 FQNEAQ (reference sequence). The CDR3 is 12 amino acids.

The chain is built from TRBV4-2 and TRBJ1-5, with D tentatively TRBD1 (5 bases). Trimming took off 1 base at V and 5 bases at J, with 9 bases between the two ends. The CDR3 loop spans 14 amino acids. Germline V gene sequence: CDR1 LGHNA, CDR2 YNFKEQ. The CDR3 here is CASSQVGGDQPQHF. The CDR3 region has the DNA TGTGCCAGCAGCCAAGTCGGGGGAGATCAGCCCCAGCATTTT.

V usage is TRBV9 and J usage is TRBJ2-4, with 10 bases lining up with TRBD2. The CDR3 consists of 18 residues. The V segment lost 0 bases and the J segment 9 bases; nucleotides outside the gene matches: 15. Germline V gene data show CDR1 as SGDLS and CDR2 as YYNGEE. Here the CDR3 DNA reads TGTGCCAGCAGCGTAGATCAAGGGACTAGCGCGCCTCTGAGCATTCAGTACTTC. It encodes CASSVDQGTSAPLSIQYF. Full variable domain (rest looked up from reference TRBV9 and TRBJ2-4): DSGVTQTPKHLITATGQRVTLRCSPRSGDLSVYWYQQSLDQGLQFLIQYYNGEERAKGNILERFSAQQFPDLHSELNLSSLELGDSALYFCASSVDQGTSAPLSIQYFGAGTRLSVL.